These T cell receptor beta chains were read from a single sample in a study of regulatory T cells in long-lasting Graves disease. TCRdb re-derived calls from the multiplex PCR reads in MiXCR, one entry per CDR3 protein. The sample has roughly 500,000 distinct CDR3 sequences; roughly 14% are singletons. The same data also went into a second study, on T cells in Graves' hyperthyroidism and ophthalmopathy.

Sequences were derived from peripheral blood mononuclear cells (PBMCs), sampled at new diagnosis, from a patient treated with antithyroid drugs. The source of these receptors is a man aged 30 to 45 with Graves disease. Both conserved end residues are part of each CDR3.

V gene,J gene,CDR3 protein
TRBV19,TRBJ2-5,CASSIGRGGETQYF
TRBV7-6,TRBJ2-7,CASSLEGGFSYEQYF
TRBV5-1,TRBJ1-2,CASSRDDRFADYGYTF
TRBV20-1,TRBJ2-3,CSARDWRGTSGGVEYF
TRBV2,TRBJ2-1,CASSEERGNEQFF
TRBV2,TRBJ2-3,CASSQEGGQAVDTQYF
TRBV6-2/TRBV6-3,TRBJ1-1,CASIGHTEAFF
TRBV20-1,TRBJ2-3,CSARDIRLAESTDTQYF
TRBV28,TRBJ2-7,CAGSLAAGLVGEQYF
TRBV6-1,TRBJ1-4,CASSAPGTPREKLFF
TRBV3-1,TRBJ1-6,CASSQEGESPLHF
TRBV20-1,TRBJ1-5,CSATGTGALLSNQPQHF
TRBV25-1,TRBJ2-7,CASSVPGTSGSHEQYF
TRBV11-1,TRBJ2-7,CASSETRPGQLPYEQYF
TRBV4-1,TRBJ1-4,CASSLSGQGDEKLFF
TRBV11-2,TRBJ1-3,CASSFGAGQGTGNTIYF
TRBV7-6,TRBJ2-1,CASSLVGSSYNEQLF
TRBV6-2/TRBV6-3,TRBJ1-2,CASSYGGQDYGYTF
TRBV13,TRBJ2-5,CASSLMSGGPQETQYF
TRBV6-5,TRBJ2-7,CASSYKAGVHEQYF
TRBV15,TRBJ2-2,CATSRDAGTGELFF